Given below is one T cell receptor beta chain in context. The junction departs from the called germline gene at one end, perhaps through a read error. Cells sorted as Tregs were CD4+, CD25+ and CD127-/low. Germline CDR1 is DFQATT and CDR2 is SNEGSKA (reference sequence). This CDR3 spans 16 amino acids. TCRdb itself ran the 5' RACE reads through MiXCR, one entry per CDR3 protein. The table lists approximately 57,000 distinct CDR3 sequences, roughly 20% of them singletons. Specimen: tumor-infiltrating Tregs sorted from the breast tumor. This clonotype was sampled from a female donor with breast cancer. The chain combines TRBV20-1 with TRBJ1-4; D is perhaps TRBD1 (6 bases). This chain's CDR3 is CSASWGRGITNEKLFF. The CDR3 region has the DNA TGCAGCGCTAGTTGGGGCAGGGGAATAACTAATGAAAAACTGTTTTTT.